This is a list of T cell receptor beta chains from one sample in a study of CD8 T cells in ankylosing spondylitis. From the 5' RACE reads, TCRdb called clonotypes with MiXCR, one entry per CDR3 protein. Of 450,000 or so distinct CDR3 sequences in the sample, roughly 25% were seen once. Sequenced material: blood, either unsorted or a sorted T cell fraction (not recorded which). The receptors come from a male donor with ankylosing spondylitis. Both conserved end residues are part of each CDR3. A D gene is named only where the DNA matches it firmly. Rows give clone size only sometimes, using once, few, many, or a class for an expanded clone.

D: .
V: TRBV10-2
J: TRBJ2-3
size: .
DNA: TGCGCCAGCAGTGAGACTTTCTCTACGCAGTATTTT
CDR3: CASSETFSTQYF

D: TRBD1
V: TRBV6-1
J: TRBJ2-7
size: few
DNA: TGTGCCAGCAGGACGCGACAGGGAACCTACGAGCAGTACTTC
CDR3: CASRTRQGTYEQYF

D: TRBD1
V: TRBV28
J: TRBJ2-1
size: few
DNA: TGTGCCAGCACCTTATGGGGGACAGGGCTTGTCAATGAGCAGTTCTTC
CDR3: CASTLWGTGLVNEQFF

D: .
V: TRBV4-1
J: TRBJ2-2
size: .
DNA: TGCGCCAGCAGCCAACCACAGGGGAGGGCCACCGGGGAGCTGTTTTTT
CDR3: CASSQPQGRATGELFF

D: .
V: TRBV6-2/TRBV6-3
J: TRBJ2-6
size: .
DNA: TGTGCCAGCAGTTCCCGATCAGGGGCGGGGGCCAACGTCCTGACTTTC
CDR3: CASSSRSGAGANVLTF

D: .
V: TRBV9
J: TRBJ1-2
size: .
DNA: TGTGCCAGCAGCGTATCCCGGGGAGGCTATGGCTACACCTTC
CDR3: CASSVSRGGYGYTF

D: .
V: TRBV3-1
J: TRBJ1-3
size: .
DNA: TGTGCCAGCACCCAGGGCAGATACTCTGGAAACACCATATATTTT
CDR3: CASTQGRYSGNTIYF

D: .
V: TRBV20-1
J: TRBJ1-1
size: .
DNA: TGCAGTGCTCCCGGGACCGGATGGTCTGAAGCTTTCTTT
CDR3: CSAPGTGWSEAFF

D: TRBD2
V: TRBV11-2
J: TRBJ2-3
size: few
DNA: TGTGCCAGCAGTAGGACTAGCGGAACGCGCACAGATACGCAGTATTTT
CDR3: CASSRTSGTRTDTQYF

D: .
V: TRBV10-2
J: TRBJ2-7
size: few
DNA: TGCGCCAGCAGTGAGGGGTGGGAGACCTACGAGCAGTACTTC
CDR3: CASSEGWETYEQYF

D: .
V: TRBV20-1
J: TRBJ2-2
size: few
DNA: TGCAGTGCTAGAGGAGGTGGCCCAAACACCGGGGAGCTGTTTTTT
CDR3: CSARGGGPNTGELFF

D: .
V: TRBV5-6
J: TRBJ2-7
size: many
DNA: TGTGCCAGCAGCACCATGTGGGAGCAGTACTTC
CDR3: CASSTMWEQYF

D: TRBD2
V: TRBV6-2/TRBV6-3
J: TRBJ2-1
size: .
DNA: TGTGCCAGCAGGCCCGGGAGGGAGAATGAGCAGTTCTTC
CDR3: CASRPGRENEQFF